The 3 T cell receptor beta chains listed next were all sequenced from one sample in a study of blood T cells in healthy people across ages. Using a J-beta primer mix together with a sample-barcoded 5' primer, a second PCR was run for about 6 to 11 cycles. Each CDR3 protein is one row after TCRdb ran MiXCR on the 5' RACE reads. The sample yields hundreds of thousands of distinct CDR3 sequences, 35% to 40% seen once. Sequenced sample: blood. These receptors were taken from a man younger than 35 in good health.

This clonotype was seen only a few times. V and J are TRBV20-1 and TRBJ1-1; 7 bases align to TRBD1. The length of the CDR3 is 13 residues. From germline, CDR1 is DFQATT and CDR2 SNEGSKA (reference sequence). J lost 5 bases, V lost 5 bases, and 8 bases had no gene match. The CDR3 loop is CSAARQGRTEAFF. CDR3 bases: TGCAGTGCTGCCCGACAGGGTAGGACTGAAGCTTTCTTT.

Worth noting for this clonotype: This sequence may be a read error, since a much larger clone differs from it by one base. V is TRBV5-1 and J is TRBJ2-3; 9 bases align to TRBD1. The CDR3 has 16 amino acids. Per germline, CDR1 SGHRS and CDR2 YFSETQ. The V and J ends lost 0 bases and 1 base, in that order; junction bases with no gene match: 3. The CDR3 DNA reads TGCGCCAGCAGCTTGGAGACAGGGGGTGGCACAGATACGCAGTATTTT. Its translation is CASSLETGGGTDTQYF. Supplemented by reference TRBV5-1 and TRBJ2-3, the full variable domain reads KAGVTQTPRYLIKTRGQQVTLSCSPISGHRSVSWYQQTPGQGLQFLFEYFSETQRNKGNFPGRFSGRQFSNSRSEMNVSTLELGDSALYLCASSLETGGGTDTQYFGPGTRLTVL.

This clonotype has a handful of counts. The chain employs TRBV20-1 and TRBJ2-3; D remains ambiguous. This CDR3 has 11 residues. Trimming pared 4 bases from V and 5 bases from J, leaving 7 bases between. Germline CDR1 and CDR2: DFQATT and SNEGSKA (reference sequence). CDR3 amino acids: CSATAKDTQYF. CDR3 DNA sequence: TGCAGTGCTACAGCGAAAGATACGCAGTATTTT.